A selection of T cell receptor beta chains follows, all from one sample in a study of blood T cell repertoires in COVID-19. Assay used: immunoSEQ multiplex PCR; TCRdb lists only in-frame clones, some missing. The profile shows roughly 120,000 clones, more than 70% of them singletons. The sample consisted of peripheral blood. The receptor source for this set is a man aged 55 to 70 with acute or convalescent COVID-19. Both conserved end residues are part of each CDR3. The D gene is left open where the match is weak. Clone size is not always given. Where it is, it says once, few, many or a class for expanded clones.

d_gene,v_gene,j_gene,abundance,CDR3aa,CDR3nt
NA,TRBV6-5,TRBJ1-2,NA,CASSTGDSYGYTF,TGTGCCAGCTCCACGGGGGATAGCTATGGCTACACCTTC
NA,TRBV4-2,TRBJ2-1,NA,CASSQDRTGLNNEQFF,TGTGCCAGCAGCCAAGACCGAACAGGGTTGAACAATGAGCAGTTCTTC
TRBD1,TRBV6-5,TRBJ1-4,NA,CASSYVQGAGKLFF,TGTGCCAGCAGTTACGTACAGGGGGCCGGAAAACTGTTTTTT
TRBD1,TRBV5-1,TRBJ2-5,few,CASSLRGQPYQETQYF,TGCGCCAGCAGCTTGCGGGGACAGCCGTACCAAGAGACCCAGTACTTC
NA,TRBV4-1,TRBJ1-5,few,CASSQAGGIGNQPQHF,TGCGCCAGCAGCCAAGCCGGCGGGATAGGCAATCAGCCCCAGCATTTT
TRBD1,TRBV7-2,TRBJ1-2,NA,CATGGRANYGYTF,TGTGCGACAGGGGGCCGAGCTAACTATGGCTACACCTTC
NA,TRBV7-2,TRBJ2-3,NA,CASSGRASTDTQYF,TGTGCCAGCAGCGGTAGAGCCAGCACAGATACGCAGTATTTT
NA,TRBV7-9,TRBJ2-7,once,CASSLNPASEQYF,TGTGCCAGCAGCTTAAACCCAGCGTCCGAGCAGTACTTC
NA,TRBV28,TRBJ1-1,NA,CAATELGYGNTEAFF,TGTGCCGCTACCGAGCTCGGGTACGGGAACACTGAAGCTTTCTTT
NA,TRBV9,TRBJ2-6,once,CASSVDNSGANVLTF,TGTGCCAGCAGCGTGGACAACTCTGGGGCCAACGTCCTGACTTTC
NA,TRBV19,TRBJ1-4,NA,CASRYNEKLFF,TGTGCCAGTAGATATAATGAAAAACTGTTTTTT
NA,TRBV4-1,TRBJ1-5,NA,CASSQDLGGNQPQHF,TGCGCCAGCAGCCAAGATCTGGGAGGGAATCAGCCCCAGCATTTT
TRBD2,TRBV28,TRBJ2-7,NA,CASSGGLAGAIVPTINIGSF,TGTGCCAGCAGTGGCGGACTAGCGGGAGCCATAGTCCCCACAATCAATATCGGGTCCTTC
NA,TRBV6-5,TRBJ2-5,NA,CASTPRAGAGETQYF,TGTGCCAGCACTCCTCGAGCCGGGGCGGGGGAGACCCAGTACTTC
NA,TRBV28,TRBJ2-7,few,CASSSYSGSRSEQYF,TGTGCCAGCAGCTCTTACTCGGGATCACGGAGCGAGCAGTACTTC
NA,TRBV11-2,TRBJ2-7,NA,CASSSSSGSYEQYF,TGTGCCAGCAGCTCATCCTCGGGGTCCTACGAGCAGTACTTC
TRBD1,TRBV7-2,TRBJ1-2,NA,CASSSAGQGLNYGYTF,TGTGCCAGCAGCTCCGCGGGACAGGGCTTAAACTATGGCTACACCTTC
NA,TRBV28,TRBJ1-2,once,CASSTSVNYGYTF,TGTGCCAGCAGTACCTCAGTTAACTATGGCTACACCTTC